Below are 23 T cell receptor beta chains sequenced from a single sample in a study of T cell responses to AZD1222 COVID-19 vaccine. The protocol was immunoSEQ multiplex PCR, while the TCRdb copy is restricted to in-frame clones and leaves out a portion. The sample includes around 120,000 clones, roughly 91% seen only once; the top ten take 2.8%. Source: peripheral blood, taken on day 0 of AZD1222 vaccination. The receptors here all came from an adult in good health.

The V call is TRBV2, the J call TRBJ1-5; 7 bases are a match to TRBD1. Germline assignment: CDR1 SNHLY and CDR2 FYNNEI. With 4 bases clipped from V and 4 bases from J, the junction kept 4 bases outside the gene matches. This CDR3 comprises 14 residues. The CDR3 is CASSAGTANQPQHF. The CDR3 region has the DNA TGTGCCAGCAGTGCCGGGACAGCTAATCAGCCCCAGCATTTT.

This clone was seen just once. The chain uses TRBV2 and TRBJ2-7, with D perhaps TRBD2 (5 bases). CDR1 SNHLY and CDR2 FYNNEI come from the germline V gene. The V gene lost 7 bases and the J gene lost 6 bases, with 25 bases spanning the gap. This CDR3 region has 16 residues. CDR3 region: CASITGPRGGLGEQYF. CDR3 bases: TGTGCCAGCATAACCGGACCCCGGGGTGGTCTGGGCGAGCAGTACTTC.

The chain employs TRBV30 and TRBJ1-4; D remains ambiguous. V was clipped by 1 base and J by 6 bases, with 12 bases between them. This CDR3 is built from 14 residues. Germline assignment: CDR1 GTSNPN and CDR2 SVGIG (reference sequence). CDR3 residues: CAWSDGGFHEKLFF. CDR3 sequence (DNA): TGTGCCTGGAGTGACGGAGGTTTTCATGAAAAACTGTTTTTT.

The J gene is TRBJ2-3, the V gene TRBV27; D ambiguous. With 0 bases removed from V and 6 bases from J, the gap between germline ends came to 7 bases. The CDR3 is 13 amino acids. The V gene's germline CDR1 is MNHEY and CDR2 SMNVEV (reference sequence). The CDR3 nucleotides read TGTGCCAGCAGTTTATCTAGGTCGGATACGCAGTATTTT. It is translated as CASSLSRSDTQYF.

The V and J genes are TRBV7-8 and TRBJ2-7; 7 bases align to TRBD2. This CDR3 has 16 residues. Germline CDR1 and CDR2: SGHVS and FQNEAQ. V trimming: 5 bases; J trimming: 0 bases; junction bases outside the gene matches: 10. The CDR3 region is CASSPPPRLASYEQYF. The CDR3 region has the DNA TGTGCCAGCAGCCCCCCCCCGAGACTAGCCTCCTACGAGCAGTACTTC.

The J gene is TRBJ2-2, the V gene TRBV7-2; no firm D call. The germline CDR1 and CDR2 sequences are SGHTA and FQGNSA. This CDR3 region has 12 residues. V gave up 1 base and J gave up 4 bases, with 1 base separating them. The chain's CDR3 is CASSLVTGELFF. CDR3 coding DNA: TGTGCCAGCAGCTTAGTCACCGGGGAGCTGTTTTTT. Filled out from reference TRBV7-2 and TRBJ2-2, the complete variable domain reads GAGVSQSPSNKVTEKGKDVELRCDPISGHTALYWYRQSLGQGLEFLIYFQGNSAPDKSGLPSDRFSAERTGGSVSTLTIQRTQQEDSAVYLCASSLVTGELFFGEGSRLTVL.

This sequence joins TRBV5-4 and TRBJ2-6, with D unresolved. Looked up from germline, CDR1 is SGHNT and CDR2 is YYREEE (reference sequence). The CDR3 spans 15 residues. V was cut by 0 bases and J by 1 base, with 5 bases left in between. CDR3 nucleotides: TGTGCCAGCAGCTTGGCAGAATCTGGGGCCAACGTCCTGACTTTC. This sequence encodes CASSLAESGANVLTF.

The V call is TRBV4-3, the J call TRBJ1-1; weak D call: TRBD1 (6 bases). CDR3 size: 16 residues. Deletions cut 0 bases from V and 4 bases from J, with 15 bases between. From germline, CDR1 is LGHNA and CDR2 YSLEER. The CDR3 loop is CASSQDRSGGGTEAFF. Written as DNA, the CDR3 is TGCGCCAGCAGCCAAGATCGGTCGGGAGGGGGCACTGAAGCTTTCTTT.

Here the CDR3 DNA reads TGCAGTGCTAGTAGGCAGGGCAATCAGCCCCAGCATTTT. Translating it yields CSASRQGNQPQHF. The chain carries TRBV20-1 and TRBJ1-5; D is unresolved. Germline V gives CDR1 DFQATT, CDR2 SNEGSKA (reference sequence). The V end was cut by 3 bases, the J end by 2 bases, with 8 bases between. This CDR3 is built from 13 residues.

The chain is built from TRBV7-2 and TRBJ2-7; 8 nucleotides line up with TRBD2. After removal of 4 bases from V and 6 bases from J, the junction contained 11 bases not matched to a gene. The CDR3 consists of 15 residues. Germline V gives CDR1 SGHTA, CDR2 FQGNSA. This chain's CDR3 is CASSSRQPGGLEQYF. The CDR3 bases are TGTGCCAGCAGCTCCCGACAGCCGGGAGGGCTCGAGCAGTACTTC.

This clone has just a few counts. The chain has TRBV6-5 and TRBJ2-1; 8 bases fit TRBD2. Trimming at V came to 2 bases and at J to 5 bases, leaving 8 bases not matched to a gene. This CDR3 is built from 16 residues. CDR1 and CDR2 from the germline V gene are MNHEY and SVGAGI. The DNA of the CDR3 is TGTGCCAGCAGTTACCGGACTGTCGGGAGGGACAATGAGCAGTTCTTC. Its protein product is CASSYRTVGRDNEQFF.

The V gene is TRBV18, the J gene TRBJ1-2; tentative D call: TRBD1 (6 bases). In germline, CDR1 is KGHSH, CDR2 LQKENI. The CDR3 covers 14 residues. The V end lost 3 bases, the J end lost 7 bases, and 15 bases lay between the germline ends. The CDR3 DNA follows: TGTGCCAGCTCACCGGACAGCCAAGGGAGTGGCTACACCTTC. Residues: CASSPDSQGSGYTF.

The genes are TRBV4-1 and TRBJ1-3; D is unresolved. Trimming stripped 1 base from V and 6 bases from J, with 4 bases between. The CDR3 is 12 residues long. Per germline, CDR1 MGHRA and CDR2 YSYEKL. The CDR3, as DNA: TGCGCCAGCAGCCAAGTGAAAAACACCATATATTTT. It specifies CASSQVKNTIYF.

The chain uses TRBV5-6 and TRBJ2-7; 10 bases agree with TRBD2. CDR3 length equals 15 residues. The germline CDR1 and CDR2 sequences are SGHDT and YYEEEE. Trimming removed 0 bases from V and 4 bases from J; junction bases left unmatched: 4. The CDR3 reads CASSLVLAGAYEQYF. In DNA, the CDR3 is TGTGCCAGCAGCTTGGTCCTAGCGGGAGCGTACGAGCAGTACTTC.

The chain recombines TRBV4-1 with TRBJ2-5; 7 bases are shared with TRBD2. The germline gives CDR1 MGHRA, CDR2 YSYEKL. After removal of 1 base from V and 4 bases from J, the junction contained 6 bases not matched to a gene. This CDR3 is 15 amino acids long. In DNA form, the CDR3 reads TGCGCCAGCAGCCAAGTAGGGCGGGAGAGAGAGACCCAGTACTTC. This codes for CASSQVGRERETQYF.

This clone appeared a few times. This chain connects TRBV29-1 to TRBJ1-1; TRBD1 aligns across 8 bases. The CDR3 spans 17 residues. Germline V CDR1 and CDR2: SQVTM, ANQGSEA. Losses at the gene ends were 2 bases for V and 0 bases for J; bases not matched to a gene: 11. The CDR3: CSVELGQGTVMNTEAFF. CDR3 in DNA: TGCAGCGTTGAATTAGGACAGGGTACCGTTATGAACACTGAAGCTTTCTTT.

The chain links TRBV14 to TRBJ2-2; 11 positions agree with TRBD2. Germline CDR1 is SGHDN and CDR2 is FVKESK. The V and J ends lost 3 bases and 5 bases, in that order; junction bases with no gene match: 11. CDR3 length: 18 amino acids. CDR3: CASSHRLAGTLGTGELFF. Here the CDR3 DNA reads TGTGCCAGCAGCCATCGACTAGCGGGAACCCTCGGGACCGGGGAGCTGTTTTTT.

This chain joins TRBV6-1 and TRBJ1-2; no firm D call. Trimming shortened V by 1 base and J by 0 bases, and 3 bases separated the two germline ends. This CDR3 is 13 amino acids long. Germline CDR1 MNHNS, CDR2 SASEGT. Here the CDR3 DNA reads TGTGCCAGCAGTGAAGGGGCTAACTATGGCTACACCTTC. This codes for CASSEGANYGYTF.

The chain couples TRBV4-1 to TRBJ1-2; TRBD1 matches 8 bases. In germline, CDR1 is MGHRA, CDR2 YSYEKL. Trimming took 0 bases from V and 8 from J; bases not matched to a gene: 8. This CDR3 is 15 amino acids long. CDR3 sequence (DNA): TGCGCCAGCAGCCAAGATCTGAGGACAGGGCAGGGCTACACCTTC. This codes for CASSQDLRTGQGYTF.

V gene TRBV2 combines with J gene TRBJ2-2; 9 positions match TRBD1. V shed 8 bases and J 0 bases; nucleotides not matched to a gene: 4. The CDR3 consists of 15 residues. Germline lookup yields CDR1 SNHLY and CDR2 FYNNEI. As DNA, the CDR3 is TGTGCCAGCGTACAGGGGGCCTCGAACACCGGGGAGCTGTTTTTT. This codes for CASVQGASNTGELFF.

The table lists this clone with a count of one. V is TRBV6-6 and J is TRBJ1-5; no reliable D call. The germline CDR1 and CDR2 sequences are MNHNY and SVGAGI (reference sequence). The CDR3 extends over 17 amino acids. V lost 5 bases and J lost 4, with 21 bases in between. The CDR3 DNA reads TGTGCCAGCAGTCCCTCCGCGGGGTTCGGGGTAAATCAGCCCCAGCATTTT. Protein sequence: CASSPSAGFGVNQPQHF.

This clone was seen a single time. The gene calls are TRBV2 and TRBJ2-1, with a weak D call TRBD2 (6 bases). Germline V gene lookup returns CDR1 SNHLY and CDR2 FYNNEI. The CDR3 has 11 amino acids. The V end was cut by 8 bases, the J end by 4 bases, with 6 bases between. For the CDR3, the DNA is TGTGCCAGCCGGGGGTACAATGAGCAGTTCTTC. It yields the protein CASRGYNEQFF.

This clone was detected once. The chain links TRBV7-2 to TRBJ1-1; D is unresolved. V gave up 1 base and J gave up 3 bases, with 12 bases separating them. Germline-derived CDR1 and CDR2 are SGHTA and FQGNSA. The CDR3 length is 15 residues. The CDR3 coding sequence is TGTGCCAGCAGCTTAGTTTGGGAGGCGGACACTGAAGCTTTCTTT. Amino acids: CASSLVWEADTEAFF.